This T cell receptor (beta chain) comes out of a study of T cells after yellow fever vaccination. Study conclusions and caveats: After the booster, 96% of CD4 and 88% of CD8 primary-response clones were re-detected.

This clonotype has a count of ten or more. Its antigen is still unknown. The CDR3 is 14 residues long. Germline CDR1 is SEHNR and CDR2 is FQNEAQ (reference sequence). The V and J ends lost 6 bases and 1 base, in that order; junction bases with no gene match: 2. By 5'RACE template switching, TCR cDNA was produced, with a universal primer site and UMIs added in the process. TCRdb redid the calling of the 5' RACE reads with MiXCR, one entry per CDR3 protein. This sample has about 580,000 distinct CDR3 sequences, with roughly a sixth found just once. This chain uses TRBV7-9 with TRBJ2-5; 10 bases agree with TRBD1. This receptor was taken from a man between 18 and 35 years old who received the YFV17D yellow fever vaccine. The sample was PBMCs, taken 5 days after the first yellow fever vaccination. The CDR3 region is CASSRTGGQETQYF. The CDR3 bases are TGTGCCAGCAGTCGGACAGGGGGCCAAGAGACCCAGTACTTC.